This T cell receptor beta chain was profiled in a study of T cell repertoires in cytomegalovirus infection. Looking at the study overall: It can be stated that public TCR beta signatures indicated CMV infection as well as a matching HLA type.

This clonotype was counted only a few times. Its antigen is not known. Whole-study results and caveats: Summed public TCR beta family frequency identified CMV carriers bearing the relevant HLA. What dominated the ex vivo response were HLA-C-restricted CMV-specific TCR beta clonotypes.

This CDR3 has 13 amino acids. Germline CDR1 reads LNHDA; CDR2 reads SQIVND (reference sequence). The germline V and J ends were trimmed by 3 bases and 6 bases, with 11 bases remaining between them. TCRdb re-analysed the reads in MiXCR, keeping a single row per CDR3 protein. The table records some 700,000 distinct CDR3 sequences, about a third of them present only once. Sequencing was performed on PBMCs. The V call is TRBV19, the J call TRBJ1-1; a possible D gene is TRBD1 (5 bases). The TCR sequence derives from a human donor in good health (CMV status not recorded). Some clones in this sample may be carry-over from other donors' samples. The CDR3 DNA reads TGTGCCAGTAGTATTTGGGGGGACGCTGAAGCTTTCTTT. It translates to CASSIWGDAEAFF.